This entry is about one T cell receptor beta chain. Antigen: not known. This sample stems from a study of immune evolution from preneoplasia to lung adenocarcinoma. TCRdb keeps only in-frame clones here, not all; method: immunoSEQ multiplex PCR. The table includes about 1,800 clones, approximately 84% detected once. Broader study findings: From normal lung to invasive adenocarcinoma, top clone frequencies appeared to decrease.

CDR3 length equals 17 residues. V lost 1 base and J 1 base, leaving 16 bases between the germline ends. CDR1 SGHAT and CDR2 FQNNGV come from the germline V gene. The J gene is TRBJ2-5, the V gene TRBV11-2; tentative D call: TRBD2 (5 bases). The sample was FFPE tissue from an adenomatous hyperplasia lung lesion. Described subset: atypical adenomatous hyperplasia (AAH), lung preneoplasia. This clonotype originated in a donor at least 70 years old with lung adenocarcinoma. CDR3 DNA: TGTGCCAGCAGCTTAGGGGTGACTACAGCAAGCCAAGAGACCCAGTACTTC. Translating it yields CASSLGVTTASQETQYF.